This T cell receptor beta chain was recovered during a study of patients and donors after allogeneic stem cell transplantation. MiXCR was run by TCRdb on the RT-PCR reads, yielding one entry per CDR3 protein. The sample carries about 960,000 distinct CDR3 sequences, 15% to 20% recorded once. V shed 8 bases and J shed 4 bases, with 17 bases lying between them. Germline CDR1 LNHNV, CDR2 YYDKDF (reference sequence). The CDR3 has 14 residues. This clonotype showed up just a few times. This sequence was found in a human donor who was either an allogeneic HSCT recipient or a stem cell or donor lymphocyte infusion donor (not recorded which). It is not recorded whose cells these are; they may come from a transplant donor. The specimen was blood, either unsorted or a sorted T cell fraction (not recorded which). The gene calls are TRBV15 and TRBJ1-1, with unresolved D. CDR3 in amino acids: CATPTCAGCTEAFF. In DNA, the CDR3 is TGTGCCACCCCCACCTGTGCGGGTTGCACTGAAGCTTTCTTT.